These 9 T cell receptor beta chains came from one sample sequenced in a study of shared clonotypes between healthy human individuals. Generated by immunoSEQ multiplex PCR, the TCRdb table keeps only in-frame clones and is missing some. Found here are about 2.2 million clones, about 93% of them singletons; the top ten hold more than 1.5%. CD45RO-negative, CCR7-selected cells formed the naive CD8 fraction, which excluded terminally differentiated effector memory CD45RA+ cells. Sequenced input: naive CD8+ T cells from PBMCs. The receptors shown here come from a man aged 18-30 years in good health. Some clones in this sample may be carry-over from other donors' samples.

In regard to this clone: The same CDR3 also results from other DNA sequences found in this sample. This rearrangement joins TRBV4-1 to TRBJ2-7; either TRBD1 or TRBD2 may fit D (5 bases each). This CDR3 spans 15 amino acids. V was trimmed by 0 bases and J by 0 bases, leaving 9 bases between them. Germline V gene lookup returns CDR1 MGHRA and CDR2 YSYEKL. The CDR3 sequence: CASSQDRGTSYEQYF. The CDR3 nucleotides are TGCGCCAGCAGCCAAGACCGAGGGACCTCCTACGAGCAGTACTTC.

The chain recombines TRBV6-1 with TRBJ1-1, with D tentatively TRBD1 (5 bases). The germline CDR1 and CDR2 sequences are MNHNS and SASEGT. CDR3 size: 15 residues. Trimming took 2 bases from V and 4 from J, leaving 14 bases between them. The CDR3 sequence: CASSEWVDSLTEAFF. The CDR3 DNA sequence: TGTGCCAGCAGTGAATGGGTTGACAGCCTCACTGAAGCTTTCTTT.

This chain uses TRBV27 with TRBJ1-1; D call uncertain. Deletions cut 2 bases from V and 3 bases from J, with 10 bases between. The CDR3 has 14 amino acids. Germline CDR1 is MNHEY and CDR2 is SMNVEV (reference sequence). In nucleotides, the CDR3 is TGTGCCAGCAGTTTAGTCGGACCTTACACTGAAGCTTTCTTT. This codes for CASSLVGPYTEAFF.

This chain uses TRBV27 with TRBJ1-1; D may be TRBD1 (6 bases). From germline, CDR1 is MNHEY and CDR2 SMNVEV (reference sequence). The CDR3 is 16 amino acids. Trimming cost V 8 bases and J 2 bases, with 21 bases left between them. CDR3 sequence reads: CASYNRVGGRNTEAFF. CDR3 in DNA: TGTGCCAGCTATAACAGGGTGGGGGGGCGAAACACTGAAGCTTTCTTT.

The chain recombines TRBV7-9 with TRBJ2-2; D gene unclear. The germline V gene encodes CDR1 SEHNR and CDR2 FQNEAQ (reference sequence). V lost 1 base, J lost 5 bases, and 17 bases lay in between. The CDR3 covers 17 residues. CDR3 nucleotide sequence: TGTGCCAGCAGCTTAGAAATTTTGGCAATGAAAACCGGGGAGCTGTTTTTT. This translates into CASSLEILAMKTGELFF.

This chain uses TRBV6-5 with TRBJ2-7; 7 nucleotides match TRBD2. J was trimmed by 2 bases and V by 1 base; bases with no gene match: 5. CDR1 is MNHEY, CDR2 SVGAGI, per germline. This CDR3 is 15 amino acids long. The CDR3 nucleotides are TGTGCCAGCAGTTACTTTGGGGGGGGAACCTACGAGCAGTACTTC. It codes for CASSYFGGGTYEQYF.

CDR3 residues: CASSLPGGFPYEQYF. CDR3 in DNA: TGCGCCAGCAGTTTGCCAGGGGGGTTTCCGTACGAGCAGTACTTC. V gene TRBV10-2 combines with J gene TRBJ2-7, with a possible D match to TRBD1 (7 bases). The CDR3 contains 15 residues. V was clipped by 5 bases and J by 4 bases, with 18 bases between them. Germline assignment: CDR1 WSHSY and CDR2 SAAADI.

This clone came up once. CDR3 loop: CASSLYASGRTGELFF. CDR3 bases: TGTGCCAGCAGCTTATATGCTAGCGGGAGGACCGGGGAGCTGTTTTTT. The chain links TRBV7-3 to TRBJ2-2; TRBD2 matches at 11 bases. The CDR3 is 16 residues long. J gave up 5 bases and V 2 bases, and 4 bases lay outside the gene matches. Germline V gives CDR1 SGHTA, CDR2 FQGTGA.

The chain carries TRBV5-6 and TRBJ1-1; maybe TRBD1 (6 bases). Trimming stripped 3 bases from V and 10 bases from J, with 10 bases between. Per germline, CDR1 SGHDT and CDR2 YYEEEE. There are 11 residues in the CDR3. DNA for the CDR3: TGTGCCAGCAGCTGGGGACAAGCAGCTTTCTTT. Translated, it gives CASSWGQAAFF.